This TCR beta chain was retrieved from a study of OX40 agonist ivuxolimab in advanced cancers. Study-wide context: Earlier treatment with anti-PD-1, anti-PD-L1 or anti-CTLA-4 was permitted, and roughly 40% had received some. Study observations and caveats: With doses of 0.1 to 3.0 mg/kg, CD4+ and CD8+ blood T cells had undergone clonal expansion by week 6.

Comment on this clone: Its specificity is not known.

Germline V lookup: CDR1 SGHRS, CDR2 YFSETQ. This CDR3 is 15 amino acids long. Trimming took off 0 bases at V and 3 bases at J, with 9 bases between the two ends. Libraries were prepared by immunoSEQ multiplex PCR; TCRdb keeps only in-frame clonotypes and omits some of them. Of about 40,000 clones in the sample, roughly 86% were seen once. The sample was CD4+ or CD8+ T cells sorted from blood, taken in a trial of the OX40 agonist ivuxolimab. The sequence was collected from an adult with an advanced solid tumor such as melanoma, head and neck, liver or kidney cancer. The chain joins TRBV5-1 to TRBJ1-4; D unresolved. CDR3 sequence reads: CASSLEHGANEKLFF. The CDR3 region has the DNA TGCGCCAGCAGCTTGGAGCATGGGGCTAATGAAAAACTGTTTTTT.